This is a list of T cell receptor beta chains from one sample in a study of cytomegalovirus exposure and HLA in healthy donors. Clones were sequenced by immunoSEQ multiplex PCR, and TCRdb holds only the in-frame ones, with some missing. The sample comprises 70,000 to 75,000 clones, 94% of which are singletons, and 3.2% rests with the top ten. The sample comprised PBMCs. The receptors originated from a woman under 30 in good health and CMV-seropositive. CDR3s include the opening cysteine and the closing phenylalanine or tryptophan. The D gene is left open where the match is weak. Size is stated for part of the rows, as once, few or many counts, or as a class when the clone is expanded.

v_gene	j_gene	abundance	d_gene	CDR3aa	CDR3nt
TRBV7-9	TRBJ2-5	NA	TRBD1	CASSLSATGGDQETQYF	TGTGCCAGCAGCTTAAGTGCTACAGGGGGCGACCAAGAGACCCAGTACTTC
TRBV4-1	TRBJ2-1	NA	NA	CASSQWSGPSSYNEQFF	TGCGCCAGCAGCCAATGGTCAGGGCCTAGCTCCTACAATGAGCAGTTCTTC
TRBV28	TRBJ1-5	NA	TRBD1	CASSVPGHTGDGNQPQHF	TGTGCCAGCAGCGTCCCGGGACACACAGGGGATGGCAATCAGCCCCAGCATTTT
TRBV5-1	TRBJ2-7	NA	NA	CASSLAGGQNYEQYF	TGCGCCAGCAGCTTGGCCGGGGGACAGAACTACGAGCAGTACTTC
TRBV4-1	TRBJ2-5	once	TRBD2	CASSQALSWLAGQETQYF	TGCGCCAGCAGCCAAGCCCTGTCTTGGTTAGCGGGTCAAGAGACCCAGTACTTC
TRBV7-9	TRBJ1-1	NA	NA	CASSRNPGSTEAFF	TGTGCCAGCAGCCGAAACCCGGGATCCACTGAAGCTTTCTTT
TRBV6-5	TRBJ1-5	NA	NA	CASSYSSGNQPQHF	TGTGCCAGCAGTTACTCTTCTGGCAATCAGCCCCAGCATTTT
TRBV5-4	TRBJ2-1	NA	TRBD2	CASAGRGVDNEQFF	TGTGCCAGCGCCGGGAGGGGCGTCGACAATGAGCAGTTCTTC
TRBV28	TRBJ1-4	NA	NA	CASSLGGRNEKLFF	TGTGCCAGCAGTCTAGGGGGAAGGAATGAAAAACTGTTTTTT
TRBV11-3	TRBJ2-2	NA	NA	CASSLGGVTGELFF	TGTGCCAGCAGCTTAGGAGGCGTCACCGGGGAGCTGTTTTTT
TRBV9	TRBJ2-1	NA	TRBD2	CASSVARVAGLSYNEQFF	TGTGCCAGCAGCGTAGCTCGTGTAGCGGGGCTGTCCTACAATGAGCAGTTCTTC
TRBV18	TRBJ2-2	NA	NA	CASSRRSGELFF	TGTGCCAGCTCACGGCGGTCCGGGGAGCTGTTTTTT
TRBV23-1	TRBJ2-2	NA	NA	CASSQFRGMNTGELFF	TGCGCCAGCAGTCAATTTAGGGGAATGAACACCGGGGAGCTGTTTTTT
TRBV27	TRBJ1-6	NA	NA	CASSLSYRDNSPLHF	TGTGCCAGCAGTTTATCGTACAGAGATAATTCACCCCTCCACTTT
TRBV4-2	TRBJ2-7	NA	TRBD2	CASSHGTSESYEQYF	TGTGCCAGCAGCCATGGGACTAGCGAAAGCTACGAGCAGTACTTC